Following are 27 T cell receptor beta chains from one sample sequenced in a study of CD8 T cells in ankylosing spondylitis (dated by TCRdb to about 2017). The investigation overall reported the following: A TCR beta motif made up of several highly homologous amino acid variants appeared to be characteristic of blood from ankylosing spondylitis patients.

Library creation used 5' RACE. The listed sequencing device is Illumina HiSeq 2500. TCRdb reanalyzed the raw reads on its own, using fastp at Q25 for trimming and MiXCR for clone calling, and kept in-frame beta chains. Under each unique CDR3 protein, matching rows form one entry showing the most common genes and DNA. This sample is represented by 350,000 or so distinct CDR3 sequences; 8% of them were singletons. Of the sample, more than 14% falls within the top ten clones. No cognate antigen is known for these TCRs. Sequenced material: blood, either unsorted or a sorted T cell fraction (not recorded which). The origin of the receptors is a male donor with ankylosing spondylitis.

The rearrangement joins TRBV3-1 to TRBJ2-7; D is perhaps TRBD2 (7 bases). The germline V and J ends were trimmed by 2 bases and 4 bases, with 15 bases remaining between them. There are 15 residues in the CDR3. Germline assignment: CDR1 LGHDT and CDR2 YNNKEL (reference sequence). Written as DNA, the CDR3 is TGTGCCAGCAGCCAATTTTCGGGGGGCCCTTACGAGCAGTACTTC. Translated, it gives CASSQFSGGPYEQYF.

This clonotype was detected only a few times. The J gene is TRBJ2-5, the V gene TRBV9; no definite D call. The CDR3 is 12 amino acids. The V end was cut by 3 bases, the J end by 4 bases, with 7 bases between. Germline assignment: CDR1 SGDLS and CDR2 YYNGEE. CDR3 protein: CASSGARETQYF. For the CDR3, the DNA is TGTGCCAGCAGCGGGGCAAGAGAGACCCAGTACTTC.

The gene calls are TRBV6-1 and TRBJ2-3, with 8 bases fitting TRBD1. With V trimmed by 6 bases and J by 2 bases, 13 bases remained unmatched. The length of the CDR3 is 17 residues. Germline-derived CDR1 and CDR2 are MNHNS and SASEGT. The CDR3 nucleotides are TGTGCCAGCAGCCGAAGAAGGACAGGGTCGAACACAGATACGCAGTATTTT. This codes for CASSRRRTGSNTDTQYF.

This clonotype was found many times. The J gene is TRBJ1-4, the V gene TRBV10-3; possibly TRBD1 for D (5 bases). In germline, CDR1 is ENHRY, CDR2 SYGVKD. The CDR3 loop spans 14 amino acids. The germline V and J ends were trimmed by 6 bases and 6 bases, with 14 bases remaining between them. CDR3 sequence: CAISQRGPDEKLFF. The CDR3 coding sequence is TGTGCCATCAGCCAACGGGGCCCAGATGAAAAACTGTTTTTT.

There are many counts of this clonotype. For the CDR3, the DNA is TGTGCCAGCAGTCCAGGGACCGGGGAGCTGTTTTTT. It yields the protein CASSPGTGELFF. The J gene is TRBJ2-2, the V gene TRBV12-3 or TRBV12-4, with a possible D match to TRBD1 (5 bases). V was pared by 5 bases and J by 5 bases, with 6 bases between. The CDR3 contains 12 residues.

The chain has TRBV3-1 and TRBJ2-5, with D hard to call. This CDR3 is 19 amino acids long. CDR1 and CDR2 from the germline V gene are LGHDT and YNNKEL (reference sequence). V dropped 4 bases and J dropped 5 bases, with 29 bases sitting between them. The CDR3 region has the DNA TGTGCCAGCAGCCGCCCCCAAAGTCGTAATGTGGGCTGGCGGGAGACCCAGTACTTC. Amino acids: CASSRPQSRNVGWRETQYF.

V and J are TRBV7-9 and TRBJ2-7; D remains ambiguous. Deletions cut 4 bases from V and 2 bases from J, with 18 bases between. This CDR3 is 16 amino acids long. From germline, CDR1 is SEHNR and CDR2 FQNEAQ (reference sequence). This chain's CDR3 is CASSSPTAPGAYEQYF. The CDR3, as DNA: TGTGCCAGCAGCTCCCCCACGGCCCCAGGAGCCTACGAGCAGTACTTC.

The table lists this clonotype with many counts. The chain uses TRBV6-2 or TRBV6-3 and TRBJ2-1, with TRBD2 identical over 9 bases. J was trimmed by 7 bases and V by 2 bases; bases with no gene match: 9. The CDR3 loop spans 16 amino acids. The V gene's germline CDR1 is MNHEY and CDR2 SVGEGT. CDR3 coding DNA: TGTGCCAGCAGTTACCTGGGACTAGCTTTGTGGAATGAGCAGTTCTTC. As protein: CASSYLGLALWNEQFF.

This clonotype was seen a handful of times. The chain combines TRBV28 with TRBJ2-3; 7 bases match TRBD1. In germline, CDR1 is MDHEN, CDR2 SYDVKM. The length of the CDR3 is 14 residues. With 5 bases clipped from V and 4 bases from J, the junction kept 6 bases outside the gene matches. The CDR3 coding sequence is TGTGCCAGCAGTGGACGACAGGGTTCAGATACGCAGTATTTT. The encoded protein is CASSGRQGSDTQYF.

This clonotype was seen many times. This rearrangement joins TRBV20-1 to TRBJ2-2; TRBD2 matches 7 bases. V lost 0 bases and J lost 3; bases outside the gene matches: 7. CDR1 DFQATT and CDR2 SNEGSKA come from the germline V gene (reference sequence). The CDR3 contains 16 residues. The CDR3 sequence: CSARDRSSGYTGELFF. CDR3 sequence (DNA): TGCAGTGCTAGAGATCGTTCTAGCGGATACACCGGGGAGCTGTTTTTT.

V and J are TRBV4-1 and TRBJ1-3; D is ambiguous. Trimming took 0 bases from V and 3 from J, leaving 12 bases between them. Germline lookup yields CDR1 MGHRA and CDR2 YSYEKL. CDR3 length equals 16 residues. In nucleotides, the CDR3 is TGCGCCAGCAGCCAAGAATTGCGAACACATGGAAACACCATATATTTT. Translating gives CASSQELRTHGNTIYF.

The chain has TRBV13 and TRBJ1-4, with D unresolved. The germline V gene has CDR1 PRHDT and CDR2 FYEKMQ (reference sequence). The V end lost 5 bases, the J end lost 1 base, and 14 bases lay between the germline ends. The CDR3 loop spans 16 amino acids. The CDR3 DNA is TGTGCCAGCAGCAATCAAAATGCAGAAACTAATGAAAAACTGTTTTTT. This sequence encodes CASSNQNAETNEKLFF.

About this clonotype: With a much larger clone just one base away, this may be a read error. This is likely a read error, given that the CDR3 carries no conserved phenylalanine or tryptophan at its end. The genes are TRBV20-1 and TRBJ2-1; 10 bases line up with TRBD2. This CDR3 is built from 15 residues. After removal of 2 bases from V and 0 bases from J, the junction contained 1 base not matched to a gene. Germline V CDR1 and CDR2: DFQATT, SNEGSKA (reference sequence). CDR3 amino acids: CSARPSGSSYNEQFL. DNA for the CDR3: TGCAGTGCTAGACCTAGCGGGAGCTCCTACAATGAGCAGTTCCTC.

The chain combines TRBV5-5 with TRBJ2-7; 8 positions match TRBD2. V lost 4 bases, J lost 2 bases, and 5 bases stayed unmatched. The CDR3 is 14 residues long. Per germline, CDR1 SGHKS and CDR2 YYEKEE (reference sequence). This chain's CDR3 is CASSPGGGTYEQYF. The CDR3 DNA reads as TGTGCCAGCAGCCCCGGCGGGGGGACCTACGAGCAGTACTTC.

The table lists this clonotype with a few counts. This sequence joins TRBV3-1 and TRBJ2-2; 7 bases fit TRBD2. The length of the CDR3 is 16 residues. CDR1 is LGHDT and CDR2 is YNNKEL in the germline V gene (reference sequence). V shed 7 bases and J 5 bases; nucleotides not matched to a gene: 13. CDR3 nucleotide sequence: TGTGCCAGCACTACCGGAGGCGGGAGAAAAACCGGGGAGCTGTTTTTT. This codes for CASTTGGGRKTGELFF.

This clonotype was counted between two and nine times. This chain joins TRBV12-3 or TRBV12-4 and TRBJ1-4, with D tentatively TRBD1 (6 bases). The CDR3 covers 17 residues. Trimming cost V 2 bases and J 8 bases, with 21 bases left between them. DNA of the CDR3: TGTGCCAGCAGTTTAAAGTCGAGCGGGGGAGGGGGAGAAAAACTGTTTTTT. Translated: CASSLKSSGGGGEKLFF.

In this sample, this clonotype turned up many times. The genes are TRBV28 and TRBJ1-2; perhaps TRBD1 as D (5 bases). V was clipped by 5 bases and J by 4 bases, with 14 bases between them. The CDR3 has 14 amino acids. CDR1 MDHEN and CDR2 SYDVKM come from the germline V gene. The CDR3 is CASSIQTEGYGYTF. As DNA, the CDR3 is TGTGCCAGCAGTATACAGACAGAGGGCTATGGCTACACCTTC.

V is TRBV13 and J is TRBJ2-2; the D gene could be TRBD1 or TRBD2 (5 bases each). The germline gives CDR1 PRHDT, CDR2 FYEKMQ (reference sequence). The germline V and J ends were trimmed by 2 bases and 6 bases, with 16 bases remaining between them. The CDR3 length is 16 residues. CDR3 loop: CASSLPRGLGAGELFF. DNA of the CDR3: TGTGCCAGCAGCTTACCACGGGGCCTCGGGGCCGGGGAGCTGTTTTTT.

CDR3 in amino acids: CASTGTRTSGSHEQYF. The DNA of the CDR3 is TGTGCCAGCACCGGGACCAGGACTAGCGGGAGCCACGAGCAGTACTTC. This rearrangement joins TRBV27 to TRBJ2-7; 13 positions match TRBD2. The CDR3 runs 16 residues. CDR1 is MNHEY, CDR2 SMNVEV, per germline (reference sequence). The junction had 11 bases not matched to a gene; V was cut back by 7 bases and J by 5 bases.

The table lists this clonotype with a few counts. The chain uses TRBV4-1 and TRBJ2-1, with 9 bases aligning to TRBD2. The CDR3 length is 13 residues. Germline assignment: CDR1 MGHRA and CDR2 YSYEKL. V dropped 4 bases and J dropped 8; count of bases not matched to a gene: 3. As DNA, the CDR3 is TGCGCCAGCAGCCTTAGCGGGAGCCATGAGCAGTTCTTC. Amino acids: CASSLSGSHEQFF.

The rearrangement links TRBV6-5 to TRBJ2-5; weak D call: TRBD1 (6 bases). Looked up from germline, CDR1 is MNHEY and CDR2 is SVGAGI. The CDR3 is 15 amino acids. V shed 0 bases and J shed 5 bases, with 13 bases lying between them. The CDR3 DNA follows: TGTGCCAGCAGTTACTCCCCAGGGGCCTTGGAGACCCAGTACTTC. Its translation is CASSYSPGALETQYF.

This clonotype showed up many times. The J gene is TRBJ1-6, the V gene TRBV25-1; D call uncertain. Germline V gene lookup returns CDR1 MGHDK and CDR2 SYGVNS. The CDR3 contains 11 residues. Trimming stripped 4 bases from V and 11 bases from J, with 6 bases between. CDR3 DNA sequence: TGTGCCAGCAGTGCCGGAGCACCCCTCCACTTT. Amino acid sequence: CASSAGAPLHF.

This clonotype was seen only a few times. This rearrangement joins TRBV11-3 to TRBJ2-2; maybe TRBD1 (5 bases). From germline, CDR1 is SGHNT and CDR2 YENEEA. The V and J ends lost 4 bases and 3 bases respectively, with 9 bases between them. This CDR3 has 14 amino acids. The CDR3 DNA follows: TGTGCCAGCAGCTATCTCAGGGACACCGGGGAGCTGTTTTTT. Translated, it gives CASSYLRDTGELFF. Drawing the rest from reference TRBV11-3 and TRBJ2-2, the complete variable domain is EAGVVQSPRYKIIEKKQPVAFWCNPISGHNTLYWYLQNLGQGPELLIRYENEEAVDDSQLPKDRFSAERLKGVDSTLKIQPAELGDSAVYLCASSYLRDTGELFFGEGSRLTVL.

This clonotype has ten or more counts. This chain uses TRBV20-1 with TRBJ1-4; 11 bases are shared with TRBD1. With 6 bases clipped from V and 10 bases from J, the junction kept 7 bases outside the gene matches. Per germline, CDR1 DFQATT and CDR2 SNEGSKA (reference sequence). This CDR3 contains 13 residues. CDR3 in amino acids: CSARDRGMVKLFF. CDR3 sequence (DNA): TGCAGTGCCCGGGACAGGGGGATGGTAAAACTGTTTTTT.

The table lists this clonotype with a few counts. The chain joins TRBV12-3 or TRBV12-4 to TRBJ1-6; D is uncertain. This CDR3 is 13 amino acids long. The ends were cut back, 2 bases at V and 4 bases at J, with 3 bases in the middle. In DNA form, the CDR3 reads TGTGCCAGCAGTTTACAGTATAATTCACCCCTCCACTTT. It specifies CASSLQYNSPLHF.

The genes are TRBV7-3 and TRBJ2-7; TRBD1 matches 9 bases. The CDR3 contains 15 residues. Trimming cost V 5 bases and J 1 base; bases outside gene matches: 6. Germline CDR1 reads SGHTA; CDR2 reads FQGTGA. Here the CDR3 DNA reads TGTGCCAGCAGCCTACAGGGGGCAGGTTCCTACGAGCAGTACTTC. Translated: CASSLQGAGSYEQYF.

In this sample, this clonotype turned up many times. This chain links TRBV28 with TRBJ2-7; the match to TRBD2 covers 8 bases. Germline CDR1 reads MDHEN; CDR2 reads SYDVKM. The V and J ends lost 3 bases and 5 bases, in that order; junction bases with no gene match: 12. The CDR3 consists of 16 residues. The CDR3: CASSFLERESLHEQYF. CDR3 bases: TGTGCCAGCAGTTTCCTAGAGCGGGAGTCTCTCCACGAGCAGTACTTC.